A single sample gave rise to the 7 T cell receptor beta chains below, sequenced in a study of blood T cell repertoires in COVID-19. Produced via immunoSEQ multiplex PCR; TCRdb's table is partial and in-frame only. The sample has under 250,000 clones; roughly 87% are singletons. Input material: PBMCs or T cells enriched from blood (not recorded which). These receptors originate from a man aged 25 to 40 who had recovered from COVID-19.

V gene TRBV6-2 or TRBV6-3 combines with J gene TRBJ1-1, with D tentatively TRBD1 (6 bases). The germline CDR1 and CDR2 sequences are MNHEY and SVGEGT. The CDR3 consists of 16 residues. V was cut by 2 bases and J by 4 bases, with 17 bases left in between. The CDR3 DNA reads as TGTGCCAGCAGTTACGCCAGGGGCCCCTCGGGCACTGAAGCTTTCTTT. Residues: CASSYARGPSGTEAFF.

This chain links TRBV27 with TRBJ1-2; no definite D call. This CDR3 spans 14 amino acids. Between the trimmed V and J ends, which lost 0 bases and 6 bases, there was a span of 11 bases. Germline V gives CDR1 MNHEY, CDR2 SMNVEV (reference sequence). The CDR3 sequence: CASSLSSEGDGYTF. The CDR3 coding sequence is TGTGCCAGCAGTTTATCGTCGGAGGGTGATGGCTACACCTTC.

This chain uses TRBV13 with TRBJ2-2; D is possibly TRBD2 (6 bases). The germline V gene encodes CDR1 PRHDT and CDR2 FYEKMQ (reference sequence). CDR3 length: 15 amino acids. The V end lost 0 bases, the J end lost 2 bases, and 7 bases lay between the germline ends. CDR3 bases: TGTGCCAGCAGCTTAGGTGCGGGAAACACCGGGGAGCTGTTTTTT. Amino acid sequence: CASSLGAGNTGELFF.

The chain employs TRBV10-1 and TRBJ2-2; TRBD1 is a possible D gene (5 bases). Trimming cost V 4 bases and J 7 bases, with 10 bases left between them. Per germline, CDR1 WNHNN and CDR2 SYGVQD (reference sequence). The CDR3 sequence is 13 residues long. CDR3 bases: TGCGCCAGCAGTGTACAGGCAGGCGGGGAGCTGTTTTTT. Residues: CASSVQAGGELFF.

In its sample, this clone was seen once. J is TRBJ2-1 and V is TRBV10-1; weak D call: TRBD1 (5 bases). CDR1 is WNHNN, CDR2 SYGVQD, per germline (reference sequence). The CDR3 has 14 amino acids. Trimming left V 4 bases short and J 5 bases short, with 12 bases between. CDR3 DNA sequence: TGCGCCAGCAGTGTGGAGACAGAAAACAATGAGCAGTTCTTC. Its translation: CASSVETENNEQFF.

The V call is TRBV9, the J call TRBJ2-2; D unclear. Germline-derived CDR1 and CDR2 are SGDLS and YYNGEE. Trimming took off 4 bases at V and 5 bases at J, with 9 bases between the two ends. CDR3 length: 13 amino acids. CDR3 sequence reads: CASSLFGTGELFF. The CDR3 DNA follows: TGTGCCAGCAGCCTTTTCGGGACCGGGGAGCTGTTTTTT.

DNA for the CDR3: TGTGCCTGGAGTGTACTGGTAGGGGACAGCTACACCTTC. Amino acids: CAWSVLVGDSYTF. This sequence joins TRBV30 and TRBJ1-2, with D perhaps matching TRBD1 (6 bases). V was clipped by 0 bases and J by 9 bases, with 14 bases between them. The CDR3 is 13 residues long. Germline CDR1 reads GTSNPN; CDR2 reads SVGIG (reference sequence). Full variable domain (missing parts from reference TRBV30 and TRBJ1-2): SQTIHQWPATLVQPVGSPLSLECTVEGTSNPNLYWYRQAAGRGLQLLFYSVGIGQISSEVPQNLSASRPQDRQFILSSKKLLLSDSGFYLCAWSVLVGDSYTFGSGTRLTVV.